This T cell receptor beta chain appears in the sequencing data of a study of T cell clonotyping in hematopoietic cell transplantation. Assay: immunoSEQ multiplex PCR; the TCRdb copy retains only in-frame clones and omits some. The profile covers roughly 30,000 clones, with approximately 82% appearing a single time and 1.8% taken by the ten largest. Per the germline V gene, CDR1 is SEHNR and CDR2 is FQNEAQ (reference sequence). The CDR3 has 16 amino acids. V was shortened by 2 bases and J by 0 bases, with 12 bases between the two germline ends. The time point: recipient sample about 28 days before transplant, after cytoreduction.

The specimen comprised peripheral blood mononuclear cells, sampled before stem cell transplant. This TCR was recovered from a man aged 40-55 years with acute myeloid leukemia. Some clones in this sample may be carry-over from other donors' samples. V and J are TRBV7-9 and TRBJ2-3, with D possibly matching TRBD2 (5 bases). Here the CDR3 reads CASSLMAGGSTDTQYF. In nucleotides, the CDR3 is TGTGCCAGCAGCTTAATGGCCGGCGGGAGCACAGATACGCAGTATTTT.